This entry lists 30 T cell receptor beta chains sequenced from one sample in a study of spatial heterogeneity in lung cancer. One entry per CDR3 protein, called by TCRdb with MiXCR from the 5' RACE reads. This table holds some 83,000 distinct CDR3 sequences, approximately 20% found once. This sample's time point: sample taken at primary tumor resection. Unsorted samples of tumor, nontumor lung or frozen PBMC had their whole RNA sequenced. The sequenced sample was PBMCs, obtained at surgery. Receptors originate from a male donor with early-stage non-small cell lung cancer.

This rearrangement joins TRBV20-1 to TRBJ2-1; 7 bases align to TRBD2. Germline V CDR1 and CDR2: DFQATT, SNEGSKA (reference sequence). With V trimmed by 0 bases and J by 6 bases, 5 bases remained unmatched. The CDR3 sequence is 14 residues long. The CDR3 spells CSAREERGLNEQFF. The CDR3, as DNA: TGCAGTGCTAGAGAGGAGCGGGGTCTCAATGAGCAGTTCTTC.

V and J are TRBV7-2 and TRBJ2-7; D is unresolved. The V end lost 0 bases, the J end lost 3 bases, and 12 bases lay between the germline ends. Per the germline V gene, CDR1 is SGHTA and CDR2 is FQGNSA. The CDR3 runs to 15 residues. This chain's CDR3 is CASSLAGFKGYEQYF. The CDR3 DNA reads TGTGCCAGCAGCTTAGCGGGATTTAAGGGCTACGAGCAGTACTTC.

The chain recombines TRBV7-8 with TRBJ2-2; the match to TRBD2 covers 7 bases. In germline, CDR1 is SGHVS, CDR2 FQNEAQ. The CDR3 has 17 residues. With V trimmed by 5 bases and J by 0 bases, 9 bases remained unmatched. CDR3 residues: CASSPRGEGANTGELFF. The CDR3 DNA reads as TGTGCCAGCAGCCCCCGAGGGGAGGGAGCGAACACCGGGGAGCTGTTTTTT. The full variable domain, completed using reference TRBV7-8 and TRBJ2-2, is GAGVSQSPRYKVAKRGQDVALRCDPISGHVSLFWYQQALGQGPEFLTYFQNEAQLDKSGLPSDRFFAERPEGSVSTLKIQRTQQEDSAVYLCASSPRGEGANTGELFFGEGSRLTVL.

This chain links TRBV6-1 with TRBJ1-2, with D perhaps matching TRBD1 (5 bases). Trimming removed 7 bases from V and 2 bases from J, with 17 bases in between. Per germline, CDR1 MNHNS and CDR2 SASEGT. The CDR3 runs to 15 residues. Here the CDR3 DNA reads TGTGCCAGCACGCCCGGGCGGGGACTAAACTATGGCTACACCTTC. This gives the protein CASTPGRGLNYGYTF.

The chain carries TRBV11-1 and TRBJ1-1; D is unclear. Looked up from germline, CDR1 is SGHAT and CDR2 is FQDESV (reference sequence). The length of the CDR3 is 14 residues. V lost 5 bases and J lost 3, with 13 bases in between. The CDR3 region is CASSPRAEDTEAFF. Written as DNA, the CDR3 is TGTGCCAGCAGCCCTCGGGCGGAAGACACTGAAGCTTTCTTT.

This clonotype was found a few times. The V call is TRBV6-5, the J call TRBJ2-7; possibly TRBD2 for D (5 bases). Deletions cut 5 bases from V and 2 bases from J, with 13 bases between. The CDR3 loop spans 14 amino acids. The germline gives CDR1 MNHEY, CDR2 SVGAGI. Here the CDR3 DNA reads TGTGCCAGCAGTACCCAGCGGCCGCCCTACGAGCAGTACTTC. Residues: CASSTQRPPYEQYF.

The rearrangement links TRBV11-1 to TRBJ2-7, with D tentatively TRBD1 (6 bases). Germline values: CDR1 SGHAT, CDR2 FQDESV (reference sequence). Trimming removed 5 bases from V and 1 base from J, with 15 bases in between. This CDR3 spans 15 amino acids. CDR3: CASSPYRQASYEQYF. The CDR3 bases are TGTGCCAGCAGCCCCTACCGACAGGCATCCTACGAGCAGTACTTC.

This clonotype showed up just a few times. The CDR3 bases are TGTGCCAGCATTAGCGGGGAGCGGGAGTCATTTGGGGCCAACGTCCTGACTTTC. Encoded protein: CASISGERESFGANVLTF. The chain combines TRBV12-3 or TRBV12-4 with TRBJ2-6; 8 positions match TRBD2. With V trimmed by 7 bases and J by 3 bases, 14 bases remained unmatched. The CDR3 runs 18 residues.

The rearrangement uses TRBV27 and TRBJ2-7, with D perhaps matching TRBD2 (6 bases). CDR3 length: 13 residues. Per the germline V gene, CDR1 is MNHEY and CDR2 is SMNVEV (reference sequence). Between the trimmed V and J ends, which lost 4 bases and 6 bases, there was a span of 13 bases. The CDR3 nucleotides read TGTGCCAGCAGTTCCATTGCGGGGAGCGAGCAGTACTTC. As protein: CASSSIAGSEQYF.

In its sample, this clonotype was seen many times. This rearrangement joins TRBV12-3 or TRBV12-4 to TRBJ2-5, with D possibly being TRBD2 (7 bases). V was pared by 6 bases and J by 1 base, with 18 bases between. This CDR3 contains 16 residues. The CDR3 coding sequence is TGTGCCAGCAGCCGAGGTCCCGCGGGGGCCCAAGAGACCCAGTACTTC. Its protein product is CASSRGPAGAQETQYF.

The chain links TRBV20-1 to TRBJ1-1; D is possibly TRBD1 (6 bases). V was cut by 6 bases and J by 7 bases, with 21 bases left in between. This CDR3 has 14 residues. Germline V lookup: CDR1 DFQATT, CDR2 SNEGSKA (reference sequence). The CDR3 loop reads CSATGMGGPNEAFF. The CDR3 DNA reads as TGCAGTGCCACAGGGATGGGGGGACCTAATGAAGCTTTCTTT.

Notes on this clonotype: This may come from a read error, since a much larger clone is one base off. The gene calls are TRBV5-1 and TRBJ2-7; 7 bases fit TRBD1. J gave up 4 bases and V 3 bases, and 13 bases lay outside the gene matches. This CDR3 spans 16 amino acids. CDR1 is SGHRS and CDR2 is YFSETQ in the germline V gene. The CDR3: CASSYYGEGGGYEQYF. The CDR3 bases are TGCGCCAGCAGCTACTATGGAGAAGGGGGCGGTTACGAGCAGTACTTC. Using reference TRBV5-1 and TRBJ2-7 for the parts outside the CDR3, the full variable domain is KAGVTQTPRYLIKTRGQQVTLSCSPISGHRSVSWYQQTPGQGLQFLFEYFSETQRNKGNFPGRFSGRQFSNSRSEMNVSTLELGDSALYLCASSYYGEGGGYEQYFGPGTRLTVT.

This clonotype was seen ten or more times. CDR3 DNA: TGTGCCAGCAGACGTGGACAGGTGCGTGGCTACACCTTC. Protein sequence: CASRRGQVRGYTF. The genes are TRBV12-3 or TRBV12-4 and TRBJ1-2, with TRBD1 matching over 7 bases. V lost 6 bases, J lost 7 bases, and 8 bases stayed unmatched. CDR3 size: 13 residues.

J is TRBJ2-1 and V is TRBV7-2; D is perhaps TRBD2 (7 bases). Deletions cut 8 bases from V and 0 bases from J, with 14 bases between. The CDR3 consists of 15 residues. Per germline, CDR1 SGHTA and CDR2 FQGNSA. CDR3 coding DNA: TGTGCCAGCTATGGCGGGGGCTCCTCCTACAATGAGCAGTTCTTC. As protein: CASYGGGSSYNEQFF. Full variable domain (remainder filled in from reference TRBV7-2 and TRBJ2-1): GAGVSQSPSNKVTEKGKDVELRCDPISGHTALYWYRQSLGQGLEFLIYFQGNSAPDKSGLPSDRFSAERTGGSVSTLTIQRTQQEDSAVYLCASYGGGSSYNEQFFGPGTRLTVL.

The table lists this clonotype with a few counts. The rearrangement joins TRBV28 to TRBJ2-1; D is perhaps TRBD1 (5 bases). Germline V CDR1 and CDR2: MDHEN, SYDVKM. The ends were cut back, 7 bases at V and 5 bases at J, with 15 bases in the middle. CDR3 size: 14 residues. The chain's CDR3 is CASNSLGQNNEQFF. For the CDR3, the DNA is TGTGCCAGCAACTCCTTGGGGCAGAACAATGAGCAGTTCTTC.

The rearrangement uses TRBV4-1 and TRBJ2-7; 7 nucleotides agree with TRBD1. Germline loops: CDR1 MGHRA, CDR2 YSYEKL. V shed 1 base, J shed 3 bases, and the junction held 6 bases outside the gene matches. The CDR3 covers 15 residues. As DNA, the CDR3 is TGCGCCAGCAGCCAAGCCCGAACAGGGGTCTACGAGCAGTACTTC. Translated, it gives CASSQARTGVYEQYF.

Only a few counts were recorded for this clonotype. J is TRBJ1-1 and V is TRBV20-1; D remains unclear. The CDR3 consists of 12 residues. With 4 bases removed from V and 8 bases from J, the gap between germline ends came to 14 bases. Germline V CDR1 and CDR2: DFQATT, SNEGSKA (reference sequence). In DNA form, the CDR3 reads TGCAGTGCTACTTCCGGGGAGGGAGAAGCTTTCTTT. It codes for CSATSGEGEAFF.

This clonotype was picked up a small number of times. J is TRBJ2-5 and V is TRBV21-1; the listed D gene, TRBD1, was not tested against the DNA. TRBV21-1 is a documented pseudogene. The CDR3 is 16 amino acids. The CDR3 loop reads CASTEGRTAPMETQYF. The CDR3 DNA reads TGTGCCAGCACCGAAGGCAGGACAGCACCTATGGAGACCCAGTACTTC.

The J gene is TRBJ2-3, the V gene TRBV19, with a possible D match to TRBD1 (6 bases). V shed 5 bases and J shed 3 bases, with 24 bases lying between them. Germline assignment: CDR1 LNHDA and CDR2 SQIVND (reference sequence). The CDR3 is 18 amino acids. CDR3 coding DNA: TGTGCCAGTAGTTTACAGGGAATAGACCCGACGAGGACAGATACGCAGTATTTT. As protein: CASSLQGIDPTRTDTQYF.

The gene calls are TRBV4-3 and TRBJ1-1; D is unresolved. Germline CDR1 is LGHNA and CDR2 is YSLEER. The CDR3 covers 13 residues. V was trimmed by 5 bases and J by 4 bases, leaving 11 bases between them. This CDR3 reads CASSVQGGTEAFF. CDR3 coding DNA: TGCGCCAGCAGCGTTCAAGGTGGCACTGAAGCTTTCTTT.

As regards this clonotype: This may stem from a read error, because a much larger clone lies one nucleotide away. This chain uses TRBV7-2 with TRBJ2-1; D remains unclear. This CDR3 is built from 14 residues. The germline CDR1 and CDR2 sequences are SGHTA and FQGNSA. The CDR3, as DNA: TGTGCCAGCAGCTCGGACGGTGGCCACAATGGGCAGTTCTTC. This translates into CASSSDGGHNGQFF.

This clonotype has more than one count but fewer than ten. The rearrangement links TRBV27 to TRBJ2-1, with D possibly TRBD2 on 6 matching bases. Between the trimmed V and J ends, which lost 10 bases and 6 bases, there was a span of 19 bases. Germline CDR1 is MNHEY and CDR2 is SMNVEV (reference sequence). The CDR3 is 14 residues long. In nucleotides, the CDR3 is TGTGCCACTCGAGGAGGGAGAATTGGCAATGAGCAGTTCTTC. Its translation is CATRGGRIGNEQFF.

The genes are TRBV24-1 and TRBJ2-5; 8 nucleotides align to TRBD1. J was trimmed by 5 bases and V by 5 bases; bases with no gene match: 6. Looked up from germline, CDR1 is KGHDR and CDR2 is SFDVKD. The CDR3 is 14 amino acids. The CDR3 DNA is TGTGCCACCAGTGCAGGGGGCGGGTGGGAGACCCAGTACTTC. Amino acids: CATSAGGGWETQYF.

Here the CDR3 reads CASSYQENTEAFF. For the CDR3, the DNA is TGTGCCAGCAGTTACCAGGAGAACACTGAAGCTTTCTTT. The rearrangement joins TRBV6-2 or TRBV6-3 to TRBJ1-1; D ambiguous. Germline loops: CDR1 MNHEY, CDR2 SVGEGT. The CDR3 runs 13 residues. Trimming took 2 bases from V and 1 from J, leaving 5 bases between them.

This clonotype has a handful of counts. V usage is TRBV18 and J usage is TRBJ2-7; the D call may be TRBD1 or TRBD2 (6 bases each). Germline V gives CDR1 KGHSH, CDR2 LQKENI. The CDR3 runs 14 residues. V shed 3 bases and J shed 7 bases, with 16 bases lying between them. The CDR3 protein is CASSPKLGAGEQYF. In DNA, the CDR3 is TGTGCCAGCTCACCGAAATTGGGGGCGGGGGAGCAGTACTTC.

V is TRBV28 and J is TRBJ1-5; possible D gene TRBD1, 5 bases. V was clipped by 3 bases and J by 1 base, with 10 bases between them. This CDR3 region has 15 residues. The germline CDR1 and CDR2 sequences are MDHEN and SYDVKM. CDR3 in amino acids: CASSFRAGSNQPQHF. The DNA for the CDR3 is TGTGCCAGCAGTTTTAGGGCAGGGAGCAATCAGCCCCAGCATTTT.

The gene calls are TRBV7-8 and TRBJ2-3; D uncertain. Trimming stripped 5 bases from V and 3 bases from J, with 9 bases between. This CDR3 is 13 amino acids long. CDR1 and CDR2 (germline): SGHVS, FQNEAQ. The CDR3 DNA reads TGTGCCAGCAGCCGACTGATAACAGATACGCAGTATTTT. Translation: CASSRLITDTQYF.

V and J are TRBV29-1 and TRBJ2-7, with a weak D call TRBD2 (5 bases). CDR3 length: 12 residues. The germline gives CDR1 SQVTM, CDR2 ANQGSEA. Trimming removed 6 bases from V and 2 bases from J, with 11 bases in between. This chain's CDR3 is CSVWRAPYEQYF. The CDR3 coding sequence is TGCAGCGTCTGGCGGGCGCCCTACGAGCAGTACTTC.

The chain carries TRBV20-1 and TRBJ1-2, with a possible D match to TRBD1 (6 bases). Germline V gives CDR1 DFQATT, CDR2 SNEGSKA (reference sequence). CDR3 length: 14 residues. Trimming stripped 0 bases from V and 4 bases from J, with 12 bases between. CDR3 nucleotides: TGCAGTGCTAGAGATTACAGGGAGCCCTATGGCTACACCTTC. Its translation is CSARDYREPYGYTF.

V and J are TRBV14 and TRBJ1-1; D not resolved. V was trimmed by 4 bases and J by 8 bases, leaving 14 bases between them. Germline assignment: CDR1 SGHDN and CDR2 FVKESK. The CDR3 has 13 amino acids. CDR3 coding DNA: TGTGCCAGCAGCCTCCAGGACGGTGTAGAAGCTTTCTTT. This translates into CASSLQDGVEAFF.